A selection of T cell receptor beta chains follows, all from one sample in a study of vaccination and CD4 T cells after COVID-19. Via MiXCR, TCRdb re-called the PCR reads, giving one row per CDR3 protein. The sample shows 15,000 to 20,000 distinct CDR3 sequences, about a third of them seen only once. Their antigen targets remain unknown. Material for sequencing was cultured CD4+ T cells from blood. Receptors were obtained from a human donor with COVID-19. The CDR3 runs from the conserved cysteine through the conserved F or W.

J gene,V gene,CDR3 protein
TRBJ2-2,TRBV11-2,CASSLRGYTGELFF
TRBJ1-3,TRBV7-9,CASSNPGGISGNTIYF
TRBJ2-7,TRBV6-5,CASSSLAGSSYEQYF
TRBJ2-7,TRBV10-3,CATLLAGGREQYF
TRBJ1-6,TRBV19,CASSRTGSKNSPLHF
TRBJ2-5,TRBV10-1,CASSTGQETQYF
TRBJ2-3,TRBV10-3,CAINLAGSTDTQYF
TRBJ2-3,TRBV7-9,CASSLGRVASTDTQYF
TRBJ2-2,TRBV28,CASRRGEDTGELFF
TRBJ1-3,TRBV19,CASNLRAPRGSGNTIYF
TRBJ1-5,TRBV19,CASSPSGGMDSNQPQHF
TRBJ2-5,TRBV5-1,CASSVQETQYF
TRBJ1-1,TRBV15,CATSRDSLGALNTEAFF
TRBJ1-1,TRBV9,CASSSPGQTNTEAFF
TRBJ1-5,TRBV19,CASSTLGGLNLLPPQHF
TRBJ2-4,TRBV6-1,CASRARDLPFWYF
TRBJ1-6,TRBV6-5,CASSSPGQQSPLHF
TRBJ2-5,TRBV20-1,CSARGGGGQETQYF
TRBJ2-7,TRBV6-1,CASSRQGDEQYF
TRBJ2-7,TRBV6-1,CASSEARPGLAVPGLNEQYF
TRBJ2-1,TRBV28,CASSLYGTSGQDEQFF
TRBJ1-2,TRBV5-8,CASSLELTANYGYTF
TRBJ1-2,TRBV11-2,CASSQGRFYGYTF
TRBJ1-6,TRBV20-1,CSASNSGANNSPLHF
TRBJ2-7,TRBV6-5,CASSFLGASEQYF
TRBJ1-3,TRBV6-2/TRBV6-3,CASTMTAQDGTIYF
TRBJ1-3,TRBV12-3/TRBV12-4,CASSFPHDSGNTIYF
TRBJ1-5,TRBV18,CASSSDRNQPQHF
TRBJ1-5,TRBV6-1,CASSLWSNQPQHF
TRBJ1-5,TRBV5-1,CASSLGTGNQPQHF
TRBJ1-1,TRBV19,CASSMGGMPMNTEAFF
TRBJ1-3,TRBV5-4,CASSSRDREDTIYF
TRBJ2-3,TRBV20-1,CSAGESPDTQYF
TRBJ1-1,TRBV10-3,CAIRPDRGEAFF
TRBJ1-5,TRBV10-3,CAIRQGLGNQPQHF
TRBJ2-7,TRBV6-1,CASSLRDRGYEQYF
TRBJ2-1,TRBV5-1,CASSSGGGARNEQFF
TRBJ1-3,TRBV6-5,CASSYWGQGFSGNTIYF
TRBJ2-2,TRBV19,CASSIGQANTGELFF
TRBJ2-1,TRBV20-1,CSADLDTTYNEQFF